This TCR beta chain is from a study of blood T cell repertoires in COVID-19. Across the study: Samples came from the United States, Italy and Spain, spanning acute and convalescent COVID-19. T cells, B-cell-depleted T cells, or PBMCs supplied cDNA or gDNA.

Methods used by the authors: Nucleated cell counts were estimated from reference gene primer amplification. Generated by immunoSEQ multiplex PCR, the TCRdb table keeps only in-frame clones and is missing some. The V and J calls and clone size come from that table; D and trimming were worked out from the DNA. The top ten hold approximately 7% of the sample, which has 150,000 to 200,000 clones, around 90% seen once. V was trimmed by 1 base and J by 4 bases, leaving 11 bases between them. This CDR3 is 15 amino acids long. Per the germline V gene, CDR1 is SEHNR and CDR2 is FQNEAQ (reference sequence). This rearrangement joins TRBV7-9 to TRBJ2-1; tentatively, D is TRBD2 (6 bases). The source is a man in his forties with acute or convalescent COVID-19. Sequenced: peripheral blood. CDR3 residues: CASSLGSGEYNEQFF. Written as DNA, the CDR3 is TGTGCCAGCAGCTTAGGATCGGGAGAGTACAATGAGCAGTTCTTC.